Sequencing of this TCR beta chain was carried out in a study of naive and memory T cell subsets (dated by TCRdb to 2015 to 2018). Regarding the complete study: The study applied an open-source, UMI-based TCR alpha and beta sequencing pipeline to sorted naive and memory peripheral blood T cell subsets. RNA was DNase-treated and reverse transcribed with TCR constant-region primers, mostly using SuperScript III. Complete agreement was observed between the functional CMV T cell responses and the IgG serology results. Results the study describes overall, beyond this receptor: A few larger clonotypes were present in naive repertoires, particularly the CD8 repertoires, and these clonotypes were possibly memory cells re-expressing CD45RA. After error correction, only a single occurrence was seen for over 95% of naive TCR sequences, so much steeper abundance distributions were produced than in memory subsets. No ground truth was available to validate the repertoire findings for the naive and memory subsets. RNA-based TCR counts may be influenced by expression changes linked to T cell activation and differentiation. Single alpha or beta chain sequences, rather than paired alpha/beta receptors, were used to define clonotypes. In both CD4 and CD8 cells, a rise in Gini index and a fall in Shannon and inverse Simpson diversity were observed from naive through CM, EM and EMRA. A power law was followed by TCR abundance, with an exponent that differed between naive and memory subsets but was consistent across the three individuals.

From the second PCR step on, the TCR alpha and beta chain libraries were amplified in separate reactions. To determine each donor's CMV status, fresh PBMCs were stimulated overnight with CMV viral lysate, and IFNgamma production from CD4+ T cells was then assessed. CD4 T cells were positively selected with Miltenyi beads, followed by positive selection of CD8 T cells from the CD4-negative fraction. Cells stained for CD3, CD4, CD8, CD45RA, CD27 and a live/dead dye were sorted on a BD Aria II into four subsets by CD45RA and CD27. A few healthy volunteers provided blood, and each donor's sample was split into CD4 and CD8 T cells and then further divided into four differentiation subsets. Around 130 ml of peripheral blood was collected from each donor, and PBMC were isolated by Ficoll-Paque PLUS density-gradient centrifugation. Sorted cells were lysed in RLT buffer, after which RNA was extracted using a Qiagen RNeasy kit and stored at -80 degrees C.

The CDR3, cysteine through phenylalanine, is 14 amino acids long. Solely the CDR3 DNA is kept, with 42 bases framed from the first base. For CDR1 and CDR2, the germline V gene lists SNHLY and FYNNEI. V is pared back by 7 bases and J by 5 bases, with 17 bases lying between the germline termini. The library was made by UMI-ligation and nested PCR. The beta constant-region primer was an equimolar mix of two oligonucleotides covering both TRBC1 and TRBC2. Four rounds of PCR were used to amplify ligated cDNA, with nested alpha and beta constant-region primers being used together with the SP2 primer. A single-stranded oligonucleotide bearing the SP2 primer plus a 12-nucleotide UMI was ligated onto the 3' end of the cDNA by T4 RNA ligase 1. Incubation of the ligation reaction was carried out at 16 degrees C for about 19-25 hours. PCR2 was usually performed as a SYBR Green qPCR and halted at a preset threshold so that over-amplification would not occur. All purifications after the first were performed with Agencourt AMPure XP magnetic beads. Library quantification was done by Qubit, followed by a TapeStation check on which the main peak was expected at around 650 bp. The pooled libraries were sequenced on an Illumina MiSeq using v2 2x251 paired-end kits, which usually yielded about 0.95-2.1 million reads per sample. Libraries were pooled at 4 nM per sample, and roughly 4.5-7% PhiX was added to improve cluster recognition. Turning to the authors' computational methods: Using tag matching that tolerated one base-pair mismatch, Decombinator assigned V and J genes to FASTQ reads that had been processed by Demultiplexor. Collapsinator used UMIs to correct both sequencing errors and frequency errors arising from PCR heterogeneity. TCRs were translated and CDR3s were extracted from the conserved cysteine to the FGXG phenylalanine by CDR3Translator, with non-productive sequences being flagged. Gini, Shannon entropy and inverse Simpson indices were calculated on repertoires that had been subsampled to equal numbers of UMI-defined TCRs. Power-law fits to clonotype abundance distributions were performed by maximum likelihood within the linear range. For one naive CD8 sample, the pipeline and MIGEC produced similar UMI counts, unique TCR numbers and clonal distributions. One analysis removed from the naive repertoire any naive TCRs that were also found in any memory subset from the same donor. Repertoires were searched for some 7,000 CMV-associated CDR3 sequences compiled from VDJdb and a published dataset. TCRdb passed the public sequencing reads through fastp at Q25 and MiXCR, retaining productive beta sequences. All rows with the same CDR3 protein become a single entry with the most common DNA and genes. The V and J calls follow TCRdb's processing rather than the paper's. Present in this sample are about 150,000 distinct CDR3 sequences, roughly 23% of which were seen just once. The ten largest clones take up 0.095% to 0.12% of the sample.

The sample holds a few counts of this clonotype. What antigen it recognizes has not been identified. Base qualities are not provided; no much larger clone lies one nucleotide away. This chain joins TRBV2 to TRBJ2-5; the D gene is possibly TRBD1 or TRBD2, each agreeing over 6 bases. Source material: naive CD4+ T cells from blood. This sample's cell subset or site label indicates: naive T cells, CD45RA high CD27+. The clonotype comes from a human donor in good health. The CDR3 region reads CASTEGGSRETQYF. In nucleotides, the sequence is TGTGCCAGCACCGAAGGGGGGTCAAGGGAGACCCAGTACTTC.